This record covers a single TCR beta chain. Its antigen has not been determined. Per-nucleotide qualities are absent, and no much larger clonotype sits a single base away. This record comes from a study of post-analysis software for immune sequencing data (dated by TCRdb to between 2014 and 2016). Regarding the complete study: Recorded disease courses included relapsing-remitting, secondary progressive and progressive-relapsing multiple sclerosis, with some patients lacking subtype annotation. A subset of samples was prepared in parallel using single-end sample barcoding, then pooled and co-amplified after Illumina adapter ligation. The patient repertoires were compared against about a dozen previously published healthy control repertoires obtained from donors aged about 6 to 28 years.

The library was generated by PCR. Data came from an Illumina HiSeq 2500. To reduce PCR and sequencing biases, unique molecular identifiers were incorporated into the TCR beta cDNA libraries. Approximately 500,000 cDNA molecules were obtained for every 1 to 10 million input T cells, so each molecule roughly corresponded to one T cell. The same protocol used for the earlier healthy control dataset was applied to prepare and sequence the patient libraries. Samples belonging to the same batch were prepared together, multiplexed and sequenced on a shared HiSeq lane. On the study's bioinformatics: Raw barcoded reads were processed with MIGEC, and single-read molecular identifier groups were discarded before consensus assembly and CDR3 extraction. VDJtools was used for post-analysis of the clonotype tables, and diversity was normalized by down-sampling every dataset to the size of the smallest sample. To correct batch-related cross-sample contamination, repertoire overlap clustering matched CDR3 amino acid sequences but not nucleotide sequences. TCRdb cleaned the public reads at Q25 with fastp, built clones with MiXCR and kept in-frame beta chains. Rows matching on CDR3 protein sequence are summarized as one entry with the most common DNA and genes. TCRdb, not the original authors, processed these V and J calls. The table for this sample lists roughly 540,000 distinct CDR3 sequences; around a third of them were counted only once. The ten top clones hold 4.5% to 7.5% of the sample.

The full study reports these points: Four or five TRBV segments, including TRBV5-6, TRBV5-1 and TRBV20-1, were significantly more frequent in patients than controls. When samples were clustered directly using the F measure, samples prepared in the same batch co-clustered strongly, which prompted a batch-effect correction. The control group was slightly older than the multiple sclerosis patient group. Normalized Chao1 diversity was significantly lower in multiple sclerosis patients than controls, suggesting substantial peripheral T-cell clonal expansion.

V is shortened by 0 bases, J by 7 bases, and the region joining them spans 10 bases. From a lookup of the germline V gene, CDR1 and CDR2 are ENHRY and SYGVKD. The CDR3 measures 13 amino acids from cysteine to phenylalanine. Only the CDR3 region is kept as DNA, spanning 39 bases read in frame from base 1. To demonstrate the VDJtools post-analysis software, TCR beta repertoires were profiled from the peripheral blood of 10 to 15 young patients with multiple sclerosis. The multiple sclerosis patients were children and adolescents between roughly 6 and 16 years of age. The clonotype was recovered from a girl under 18 with multiple sclerosis. Sequencing was done on a sample of blood. The sequence links TRBV10-3 to TRBJ2-7; the D segment cannot be called with confidence. The CDR3 reads as follows: CAISESGIGEQYF. The DNA sequence is TGTGCCATCAGTGAGTCGGGGATCGGGGAGCAGTACTTC.